These T cell receptor beta chains were read from a single sample in a study of shared clonotypes between healthy human individuals. Some clones are missing from TCRdb's copy, which holds only in-frame ones; the method was immunoSEQ multiplex PCR. Among a few million clones listed, about 90% were seen once. Input material: naive CD4+ T cells from PBMCs. The source of these receptors is a man aged 18 to 30 in good health. Some clones in this sample may be carry-over from other donors' samples. CDR3s include the opening cysteine and the closing phenylalanine or tryptophan. Fields, in order: V gene, clone size, D gene, J gene, CDR3 DNA, CDR3 protein. D genes are given only for firm matches. Where a row states a size, it is once, few, many or the class of an expanded clone; other rows omit it.

V: TRBV5-1
size: NA
D: TRBD1
J: TRBJ1-1
DNA: TGCGCCAGCAGCGGCGGGACAGGGGGCACTGAAGCTTTCTTT
CDR3: CASSGGTGGTEAFF

V: TRBV13
size: NA
D: NA
J: TRBJ1-5
DNA: TGTGCCAGCAGCCGGGGAGGGAATAAGCAGCCCCAGCATTTT
CDR3: CASSRGGNKQPQHF

V: TRBV25-1
size: NA
D: NA
J: TRBJ1-5
DNA: TGTGCCAGCAGTCTCACAGGGAGGGGCGAGCCCCAGCATTTT
CDR3: CASSLTGRGEPQHF

V: TRBV5-1
size: NA
D: TRBD1
J: TRBJ1-2
DNA: TGCGCCAGCTCCCAAAGGACAGGGGGCGACTATGGCTACACCTTC
CDR3: CASSQRTGGDYGYTF

V: TRBV6-5
size: NA
D: NA
J: TRBJ1-5
DNA: TGTGCCAGCAGTTGGGACAAAAATCAGCCCCAGCATTTT
CDR3: CASSWDKNQPQHF

V: TRBV30
size: once
D: TRBD2
J: TRBJ2-7
DNA: TGTGCCTGGGGCCGTCTAGCGGGAAGGGCCTACGAGCAGTACTTC
CDR3: CAWGRLAGRAYEQYF

V: TRBV19
size: NA
D: TRBD2
J: TRBJ2-1
DNA: TGTGCCAGTAGCCCAGGGTCTAGCGGGAGCAATGAGCAGTTCTTC
CDR3: CASSPGSSGSNEQFF

V: TRBV9
size: NA
D: NA
J: TRBJ2-3
DNA: TGTGCCAGCAGCGTAGTAGGTCAGGGCACAGATACGCAGTATTTT
CDR3: CASSVVGQGTDTQYF

V: TRBV10-2
size: NA
D: TRBD1
J: TRBJ2-7
DNA: TGCGCCAGCAGTGAAAGGACAGGGGGCTACGAGCAGTACTTC
CDR3: CASSERTGGYEQYF

V: TRBV5-4
size: once
D: TRBD1
J: TRBJ1-2
DNA: TGTGCCAGCAGCTTGGGACAGGGTGAATTTGGCTACACCTTC
CDR3: CASSLGQGEFGYTF

V: TRBV29-1
size: NA
D: NA
J: TRBJ2-7
DNA: TGCAGCGTTGGGACCCTCTTCTCCGAGCAGTACTTC
CDR3: CSVGTLFSEQYF

V: TRBV13
size: NA
D: NA
J: TRBJ2-5
DNA: TGTGCCAGCAGCTCCCCGGGGGTTGAGACCCAGTACTTC
CDR3: CASSSPGVETQYF

V: TRBV28
size: once
D: TRBD2
J: TRBJ2-2
DNA: TGTGCCAGCAGTTCTCCCATCAGAGCGGGGGACACCGGGGAGCTGTTTTTT
CDR3: CASSSPIRAGDTGELFF

V: TRBV5-1
size: NA
D: NA
J: TRBJ2-2
DNA: TGCGCCAGCAGCTTGGGTGTACCCGGGGAGCTGTTTTTT
CDR3: CASSLGVPGELFF

V: TRBV11-2
size: NA
D: TRBD2
J: TRBJ2-3
DNA: TGTGCCAGCAGCTCGATGATAGCGGGAGCCGGGGGAACGCAGTATTTT
CDR3: CASSSMIAGAGGTQYF

V: TRBV7-6
size: NA
D: NA
J: TRBJ2-2
DNA: TGTGCCAGCACTCCAGGGCAGCCCGCCGGGGAGCTGTTTTTT
CDR3: CASTPGQPAGELFF

V: TRBV21-1
size: NA
D: NA
J: TRBJ2-3
DNA: TGTGCCAGCAGCCCACCTAAGCCCGGGACAGGGCGCACAGATACGCAGTATTTT
CDR3: CASSPPKPGTGRTDTQYF

V: TRBV28
size: NA
D: TRBD2
J: TRBJ2-7
DNA: TGTGCCAGCAGCCCGCGGGAGGGCCCTTTCTACGAGCAGTACTTC
CDR3: CASSPREGPFYEQYF

V: TRBV4-2
size: NA
D: TRBD1
J: TRBJ1-2
DNA: TGTGCCAGCAGCCAGTGGACAGGGGGCGGGGTAGTCTATGGCTACACCTTC
CDR3: CASSQWTGGGVVYGYTF

V: TRBV18
size: NA
D: NA
J: TRBJ2-1
DNA: TGTGCCAGCTCCCTCGACAGCGCCTACAATGAGCAGTTCTTC
CDR3: CASSLDSAYNEQFF

V: TRBV9
size: NA
D: TRBD2
J: TRBJ2-3
DNA: TGTGCCAGCAGCGCGCGGGAGGGATACACAGATACGCAGTATTTT
CDR3: CASSAREGYTDTQYF

V: TRBV29-1
size: once
D: NA
J: TRBJ2-4
DNA: TGCAGCGCTGGGGCGGCGGACATTCAGTACTTC
CDR3: CSAGAADIQYF

V: TRBV5-1
size: NA
D: TRBD1
J: TRBJ2-7
DNA: TGCGCCAGCAGCTTGGCCTTGGACAGGGACTCCTACGAGCAGTACTTC
CDR3: CASSLALDRDSYEQYF

V: TRBV28
size: NA
D: TRBD1
J: TRBJ2-7
DNA: TGTGCCAGCACCCGCGGGACAGGGTACTCCTACGAGCAGTACTTC
CDR3: CASTRGTGYSYEQYF

V: TRBV28
size: NA
D: NA
J: TRBJ1-5
DNA: TGTGCCAGCAGTTTATCTCCATCAGGTCAGCCCCAGCATTTT
CDR3: CASSLSPSGQPQHF

V: TRBV7-9
size: NA
D: NA
J: TRBJ2-5
DNA: TGTGCCAGCAGCCGAGATCGGGCCGAGACCCAGTACTTC
CDR3: CASSRDRAETQYF

V: TRBV7-2
size: NA
D: NA
J: TRBJ2-5
DNA: TGTGCCAGCAGCTCCTTGACAGGCCTCGAAGCCCAGTACTTC
CDR3: CASSSLTGLEAQYF

V: TRBV5-1
size: NA
D: NA
J: TRBJ2-5
DNA: TGCGCCAGCAGCCGCGACGCGGAAGAGACCCAGTACTTC
CDR3: CASSRDAEETQYF

V: TRBV7-3
size: few
D: NA
J: TRBJ2-2
DNA: TGTGCCAGCAGCGTGGACACCGGGGAGCTGTTTTTT
CDR3: CASSVDTGELFF

V: TRBV27
size: NA
D: TRBD1
J: TRBJ1-2
DNA: TGTGCCAGCCGAAATCCCGGGACAGGGGGTCTCCTTGGCTATGGCTACACCTTC
CDR3: CASRNPGTGGLLGYGYTF

V: TRBV7-9
size: NA
D: TRBD2
J: TRBJ2-7
DNA: TGTGCCAGCAGCTTAGCCCGGGGGGGGGTTGGTTACGAGCAGTACTTC
CDR3: CASSLARGGVGYEQYF

V: TRBV6-1
size: NA
D: NA
J: TRBJ2-7
DNA: TGTGCCAGCAGTGAAAGGGGGGGAGGCTACGAGCAGTACTTC
CDR3: CASSERGGGYEQYF

V: TRBV18
size: few
D: NA
J: TRBJ1-3
DNA: TGTGCCAGCTCACAATTTTCGGACTCCTCTGGAAACACCATATATTTT
CDR3: CASSQFSDSSGNTIYF

V: TRBV15
size: NA
D: NA
J: TRBJ1-5
DNA: TGTGCCACCAGCAGAGATGTCAGTCAGCCCCAGCATTTT
CDR3: CATSRDVSQPQHF

V: TRBV6-5
size: NA
D: NA
J: TRBJ1-1
DNA: TGTGCCAGCACCCGGGGCGGAATCAGGAATGAAGCTTTCTTT
CDR3: CASTRGGIRNEAFF

V: TRBV5-4
size: NA
D: NA
J: TRBJ2-5
DNA: TGTGCCAGCAGCTTGGGCCAAACACAAGAGACCCAGTACTTC
CDR3: CASSLGQTQETQYF

V: TRBV10-3
size: NA
D: NA
J: TRBJ2-1
DNA: TGTGCCACGAAGGAAGAGTCTGAGTGGCGCGGGCAGTTCTTC
CDR3: CATKEESEWRGQFF

V: TRBV25-1
size: NA
D: NA
J: TRBJ2-5
DNA: TGTGCCAGTTCCAAAGAAACAGGGACCGAGACCCAGTACTTC
CDR3: CASSKETGTETQYF

V: TRBV28
size: once
D: TRBD2
J: TRBJ2-7
DNA: TGTGCCAGCAGCCCCGGGACTAGCGGGTACTACGAGCAGTACTTC
CDR3: CASSPGTSGYYEQYF

V: TRBV4-2
size: NA
D: NA
J: TRBJ2-5
DNA: TGTGCCAGCAGCCAGTATGGGGCCCCCAAGCGGGAAGAGACCCAGTACTTC
CDR3: CASSQYGAPKREETQYF

V: TRBV11-3
size: once
D: TRBD2
J: TRBJ2-1
DNA: TGTGCCAGCACCGTCTGGGGCGGGAGGTACAATGAGCAGTTCTTC
CDR3: CASTVWGGRYNEQFF

V: TRBV5-4
size: NA
D: NA
J: TRBJ2-1
DNA: TGTGCCAGCAGCTTGGTAGGCGGAGCTCAGCAGTTCTTC
CDR3: CASSLVGGAQQFF

V: TRBV5-6
size: NA
D: NA
J: TRBJ2-4
DNA: TGTGCCAGCCGCACGGGCGGAGCGGGTAACATTCAGTACTTC
CDR3: CASRTGGAGNIQYF

V: TRBV11-2
size: NA
D: NA
J: TRBJ2-7
DNA: TGTGCCAGCAGCCCCCCGGCTAGGGAGCAGTACTTC
CDR3: CASSPPAREQYF

V: TRBV30
size: once
D: NA
J: TRBJ1-5
DNA: TGTGCCTGGCGGGCCCTGGACAATCAGCCCCAGCATTTT
CDR3: CAWRALDNQPQHF

V: TRBV5-4
size: NA
D: NA
J: TRBJ1-2
DNA: TGTGCCAGCAGCCCCGGGCCTAAAACCCTCACTAGCTATGGCTACACCTTC
CDR3: CASSPGPKTLTSYGYTF

V: TRBV6-6
size: NA
D: NA
J: TRBJ1-2
DNA: TGTGCCAGTGGCACCGCGGAGGAGATACTAAACTATGGCTACACCTTC
CDR3: CASGTAEEILNYGYTF

V: TRBV7-2
size: NA
D: TRBD1
J: TRBJ2-7
DNA: TGTGCCAGCAGCTTCGGGACAGGGGCGAACTACGAGCAGTACTTC
CDR3: CASSFGTGANYEQYF

V: TRBV7-9
size: NA
D: NA
J: TRBJ2-7
DNA: TGTGCCAGCAGCATAAACAGGTTCCACGAGCAGTACTTC
CDR3: CASSINRFHEQYF

V: TRBV6-6
size: NA
D: NA
J: TRBJ2-7
DNA: TGTGCCAGCAGTTACAGGGGGTACAACGAGCAGTACTTC
CDR3: CASSYRGYNEQYF

V: TRBV7-6
size: NA
D: NA
J: TRBJ1-1
DNA: TGTGCCAGCAGCGAAGAGATTGTAGGGGCTGAAGCTTTCTTT
CDR3: CASSEEIVGAEAFF

V: TRBV28
size: NA
D: NA
J: TRBJ2-7
DNA: TGTGCCAGCAGTTTAGTCGGCTCCGTTACCTACGAGCAGTACTTC
CDR3: CASSLVGSVTYEQYF

V: TRBV19
size: few
D: NA
J: TRBJ2-6
DNA: TGTGCCAGTAGCTCAACTGGGGCCAACGTCCTGACTTTC
CDR3: CASSSTGANVLTF

V: TRBV11-2
size: NA
D: TRBD1
J: TRBJ1-1
DNA: TGTGCCAGCAGCTTACTAGACAGGGTGGGCACTGAAGCTTTCTTT
CDR3: CASSLLDRVGTEAFF

V: TRBV19
size: NA
D: TRBD1
J: TRBJ2-6
DNA: TGTGCCAGCCGTGGGACAGGAACCTCTGGGGCCAACGTCCTGACTTTC
CDR3: CASRGTGTSGANVLTF